These 26 T cell receptor beta chains were sequenced from one sample in a study of human T cells and chemical hapten exposure. As to time point: pre-sensitization, week 0. Treatment here: therapeutic diphenylcyclopropenone sensitization with weekly scalp DPC. Each CDR3 protein is one row after TCRdb ran MiXCR on the RACE reads. The sample contains more than 250,000 distinct CDR3 sequences, 7.5% to 10% of which appear only once. Sequencing used whole blood, obtained in connection with sensitization to the hapten diphenylcyclopropenone (DPC). The receptors stem from a woman between 40 and 50 years old with alopecia areata. Some clones in this sample may be carry-over from other donors' samples.

This clonotype showed up many times. The V gene is TRBV29-1, the J gene TRBJ1-1; D unresolved. Germline CDR1 and CDR2: SQVTM and ANQGSEA. V was shortened by 8 bases and J by 4 bases, with 17 bases between the two germline ends. The CDR3 extends over 13 amino acids. The DNA of the CDR3 is TGCAGCCATAGACCACACATAGGCACTGAAGCTTTCTTT. It specifies CSHRPHIGTEAFF. Full variable domain (remainder filled in from reference TRBV29-1 and TRBJ1-1): SAVISQKPSRDICQRGTSLTIQCQVDSQVTMMFWYRQQPGQSLTLIATANQGSEATYESGFVIDKFPISRPNLTFSTLTVSNMSPEDSSIYLCSHRPHIGTEAFFGQGTRLTVV.

Only a few counts were recorded for this clonotype. The gene calls are TRBV5-4 and TRBJ2-1; TRBD2 matches 8 bases. V lost 6 bases to trimming and J lost 4 bases; unmatched junction nucleotides: 12. The CDR3 is 16 residues long. Germline loops: CDR1 SGHNT, CDR2 YYREEE (reference sequence). The CDR3 loop reads CASTLGGAGVYNEQFF. The CDR3 bases are TGTGCCAGCACCCTTGGGGGAGCGGGAGTATACAATGAGCAGTTCTTC.

A few counts support this clonotype. The chain carries TRBV7-2 and TRBJ1-5; TRBD1 matches 7 bases. J was trimmed by 4 bases and V by 5 bases; bases with no gene match: 8. This CDR3 contains 15 residues. Germline lookup yields CDR1 SGHTA and CDR2 FQGNSA. In DNA form, the CDR3 reads TGTGCCAGCAGCCCAGTTGGGACAGAAAATCAGCCCCAGCATTTT. Protein product: CASSPVGTENQPQHF.

The genes are TRBV28 and TRBJ2-3, with 10 positions matching TRBD2. The germline CDR1 and CDR2 sequences are MDHEN and SYDVKM. The CDR3 consists of 19 residues. V trimming: 4 bases; J trimming: 2 bases; junction bases outside the gene matches: 15. The CDR3 protein is CASSSSGRAVRGDTDTQYF. In DNA, the CDR3 is TGTGCCAGCAGTTCAAGCGGGAGGGCCGTCCGGGGGGACACAGATACGCAGTATTTT.

The rearrangement joins TRBV29-1 to TRBJ1-1, with D maybe TRBD1 (6 bases). This CDR3 is 11 amino acids long. Per germline, CDR1 SQVTM and CDR2 ANQGSEA. V was shortened by 4 bases and J by 7 bases, with 10 bases between the two germline ends. The CDR3 reads CSVAGALEAFF. For the CDR3, the DNA is TGCAGCGTTGCGGGGGCCCTTGAAGCTTTCTTT.

This chain joins TRBV2 and TRBJ2-5; D may be TRBD1 (5 bases). The CDR3 length is 14 residues. Trimming pared 5 bases from V and 1 base from J, leaving 11 bases between. Germline CDR1 reads SNHLY; CDR2 reads FYNNEI. This CDR3 reads CASSFRQTQETQYF. The CDR3, as DNA: TGTGCCAGCAGTTTCAGACAGACCCAAGAGACCCAGTACTTC.

In this sample, this clonotype turned up a few times. The rearrangement uses TRBV6-1 and TRBJ1-1; TRBD1 might be the D (6 bases). The V gene's germline CDR1 is MNHNS and CDR2 SASEGT. Trimming took 6 bases from V and 7 from J, leaving 12 bases between them. The CDR3 totals 12 residues. The CDR3 sequence is CASRTKGVEAFF. The CDR3 DNA sequence: TGTGCCAGCAGGACAAAGGGGGTTGAAGCTTTCTTT.

This clonotype was seen a few times. This chain joins TRBV10-3 and TRBJ1-6, with D perhaps matching TRBD1 (5 bases). V gave up 0 bases and J gave up 10 bases, with 16 bases separating them. Per the germline V gene, CDR1 is ENHRY and CDR2 is SYGVKD. There are 16 residues in the CDR3. In DNA, the CDR3 is TGTGCCATCAGTGAGTCGAATGCAGGGTTTGGCTCACCCCTCCACTTT. This encodes CAISESNAGFGSPLHF.

This clonotype has ten or more counts. The rearrangement uses TRBV10-3 and TRBJ1-5; 7 bases fit TRBD1. The germline CDR1 and CDR2 sequences are ENHRY and SYGVKD. CDR3 size: 13 residues. V shed 10 bases, J shed 3 bases, and the junction held 6 bases outside the gene matches. Here the CDR3 reads CATAQGTNQPQHF. Written as DNA, the CDR3 is TGTGCCACTGCACAGGGGACCAATCAGCCCCAGCATTTT.

This clonotype was seen only a few times. This chain joins TRBV9 and TRBJ2-4, with TRBD1 as a possible D gene (8 bases). V was pared by 0 bases and J by 4 bases, with 17 bases between. The CDR3 is made up of 17 amino acids. Germline V gene data show CDR1 as SGDLS and CDR2 as YYNGEE. The chain's CDR3 is CASSVEGGRDRKNIQYF. The CDR3 nucleotides are TGTGCCAGCAGCGTAGAGGGAGGGAGGGACAGGAAAAACATTCAGTACTTC.

CDR3 DNA: TGTGCCAGCAGTGGGGGTCGCTTAGAGACCCAGTACTTC. Its protein is CASSGGRLETQYF. This chain joins TRBV6-5 and TRBJ2-5, with D perhaps being TRBD1 or TRBD2 (5 bases each). This CDR3 contains 13 residues. Trimming stripped 5 bases from V and 4 bases from J, with 11 bases between. From germline, CDR1 is MNHEY and CDR2 SVGAGI.

This clonotype turned up a few times. At one end, the junction sequence differs from germline, possibly due to a read error. The genes are TRBV7-7 and TRBJ2-6; 12 positions agree with TRBD1. CDR1 is SSHAT, CDR2 FNYEAQ, per germline (reference sequence). This CDR3 is built from 17 residues. CDR3 DNA: TGTGCTAGCAGCGCCGGGACAGGGGGCTATGGGGCCAACGTCCTGACTTTC. Amino acids: CASSAGTGGYGANVLTF.

This clonotype was recorded at least ten times. The genes are TRBV15 and TRBJ2-7; 8 bases align to TRBD1. V was pared by 0 bases and J by 2 bases, with 0 bases of the junction left unmatched. CDR1 and CDR2 (germline): LNHNV, YYDKDF (reference sequence). This CDR3 has 14 amino acids. CDR3 in DNA: TGTGCCACCAGCAGAGACAGGGGGCCCTACGAGCAGTACTTC. It translates to CATSRDRGPYEQYF.

The chain links TRBV6-5 to TRBJ2-7; D might be TRBD1 or TRBD2, each matching 5 bases. The V and J ends lost 0 bases and 3 bases respectively, with 15 bases between them. The CDR3 runs to 16 residues. Looked up from germline, CDR1 is MNHEY and CDR2 is SVGAGI. The chain's CDR3 is CASSYSTGHWDYEQYF. The CDR3, as DNA: TGTGCCAGCAGTTACTCGACGGGGCATTGGGACTACGAGCAGTACTTC.

This clonotype was counted a few times. The genes are TRBV2 and TRBJ2-1, with D possibly being TRBD1 (6 bases). Trimming shortened V by 8 bases and J by 5 bases, and 13 bases separated the two germline ends. The CDR3 has 13 residues. The germline CDR1 and CDR2 sequences are SNHLY and FYNNEI. The CDR3 DNA reads TGTGCCAGCTTCCGGACAGAAAACAATGAGCAGTTCTTC. Its protein is CASFRTENNEQFF.

The rearrangement joins TRBV6-5 to TRBJ1-3; 8 bases match TRBD1. V dropped 5 bases and J dropped 4; count of bases not matched to a gene: 10. CDR3 length: 16 residues. Germline CDR1 and CDR2: MNHEY and SVGAGI. The CDR3 DNA reads TGTGCCAGCAGTGCATCCTCCGGGACAGGAGGAAACACCATATATTTT. Translated, it gives CASSASSGTGGNTIYF.

The chain recombines TRBV4-3 with TRBJ2-4; 8 nucleotides match TRBD2. Germline trimming cut 3 bases from V and 6 bases from J; bases unmatched to any gene: 7. The CDR3 spans 15 residues. Germline V gene data show CDR1 as LGHNA and CDR2 as YSLEER. Here the CDR3 DNA reads TGCGCCAGCAGCCAGCAAAGCGGGAGCGGAAACATTCAGTACTTC. Its protein is CASSQQSGSGNIQYF.

This clonotype was seen a few times. The chain is built from TRBV7-2 and TRBJ2-2; D is possibly TRBD2 (5 bases). The V end lost 5 bases, the J end lost 0 bases, and 16 bases lay between the germline ends. CDR3 length: 17 amino acids. Looked up from germline, CDR1 is SGHTA and CDR2 is FQGNSA. CDR3: CASSPPNQRTNTGELFF. In DNA, the CDR3 is TGTGCCAGCAGCCCACCCAACCAGCGGACGAACACCGGGGAGCTGTTTTTT.

This chain links TRBV12-3 or TRBV12-4 with TRBJ2-3; TRBD1 matches 9 bases. The junction had 8 bases not matched to a gene; V was cut back by 5 bases and J by 2 bases. The CDR3 sequence is 16 residues long. CDR3 sequence: CASSGRQGDITDTQYF. CDR3 DNA sequence: TGTGCCAGCAGTGGGCGACAGGGGGATATCACAGATACGCAGTATTTT.

The V call is TRBV4-2, the J call TRBJ1-5, with D unclear. The CDR3 is 15 amino acids. CDR1 and CDR2 (germline): LGHNA, YNFKEQ. Trimming pared 2 bases from V and 2 bases from J, leaving 10 bases between. The CDR3 loop reads CASSQRDRGNQPQHF. The CDR3 DNA is TGTGCCAGCAGCCAACGCGACCGGGGCAATCAGCCCCAGCATTTT.

The V and J genes are TRBV7-2 and TRBJ1-4, with D hard to call. Germline V gene sequence: CDR1 SGHTA, CDR2 FQGNSA. V lost 6 bases and J 2 bases, leaving 16 bases between the germline ends. This CDR3 is 16 amino acids long. Here the CDR3 reads CASSLLGPGTNEKLFF. The CDR3 bases are TGTGCCAGCAGTCTATTAGGGCCGGGCACTAATGAAAAACTGTTTTTT.

CDR3 in amino acids: CASSLERGSYNEQFF. The DNA of the CDR3 is TGTGCCAGCAGCTTAGAGAGGGGCTCCTACAATGAGCAGTTCTTC. This sequence joins TRBV11-2 and TRBJ2-1, with D perhaps given as TRBD1 or TRBD2 (5 bases each). The germline V gene has CDR1 SGHAT and CDR2 FQNNGV. Trimming stripped 0 bases from V and 0 bases from J, with 6 bases between. The CDR3 spans 15 residues.

CDR3 residues: CASSLLIYEQYF. The CDR3 DNA reads as TGTGCCAGCAGTTTACTGATCTACGAGCAGTACTTC. The chain links TRBV28 to TRBJ2-7, with D uncertain. V was clipped by 2 bases and J by 3 bases, with 5 bases between them. The CDR3 contains 12 residues. CDR1 MDHEN and CDR2 SYDVKM come from the germline V gene.

The J gene is TRBJ1-1, the V gene TRBV6-1; a weak D match, TRBD1 (5 bases). Trimming pared 5 bases from V and 2 bases from J, leaving 18 bases between. Looked up from germline, CDR1 is MNHNS and CDR2 is SASEGT. CDR3 length: 16 residues. The CDR3 loop reads CASSRLAGPPNTEAFF. The CDR3 nucleotides are TGTGCCAGCAGTCGGTTGGCAGGGCCACCAAACACTGAAGCTTTCTTT.

The chain's CDR3 is CASSEGRGPSNQPQHF. The CDR3 nucleotides are TGTGCCAGCAGTGAAGGGCGGGGGCCCAGCAATCAGCCCCAGCATTTT. The chain links TRBV2 to TRBJ1-5; possible D gene TRBD1, 6 bases. V lost 1 base, J lost 1 base, and 11 bases lay in between. The CDR3 runs 16 residues. Germline V gives CDR1 SNHLY, CDR2 FYNNEI.

This clonotype was seen repeatedly, ten times or more. The J gene is TRBJ1-5, the V gene TRBV6-6; tentatively, D is TRBD1 (6 bases). Germline CDR1 is MNHNY and CDR2 is SVGAGI (reference sequence). CDR3 size: 17 residues. V was trimmed by 0 bases and J by 4 bases, leaving 16 bases between them. The CDR3 DNA follows: TGTGCCAGCAGTTACTCGTATGGGGGGGGCGGTAATCAGCCCCAGCATTTT. This gives the protein CASSYSYGGGGNQPQHF.